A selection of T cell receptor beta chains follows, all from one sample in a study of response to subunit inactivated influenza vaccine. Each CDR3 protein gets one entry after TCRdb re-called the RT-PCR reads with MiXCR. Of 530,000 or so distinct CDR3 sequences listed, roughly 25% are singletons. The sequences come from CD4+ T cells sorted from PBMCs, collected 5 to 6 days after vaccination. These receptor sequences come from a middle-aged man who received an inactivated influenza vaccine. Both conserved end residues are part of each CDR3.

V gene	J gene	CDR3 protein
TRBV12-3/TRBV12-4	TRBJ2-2	CASSFRGNGELFF
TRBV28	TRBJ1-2	CASSLEFGAGEGGYTF
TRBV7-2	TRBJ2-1	CASSQTSGRSNEQFF
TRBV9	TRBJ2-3	CASSAFGLSETSTDTQYF
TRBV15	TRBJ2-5	CATSRDQGFAETQYF
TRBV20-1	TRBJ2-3	CSASKAGGTDTQYF
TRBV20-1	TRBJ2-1	CSVSPQRAPYNEQFF
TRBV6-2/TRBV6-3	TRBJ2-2	CASSYGPPGLAPIPGELFF
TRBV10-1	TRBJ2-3	CASSGGLPSTDTQYF
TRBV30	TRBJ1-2	CAWRKRGGYTF
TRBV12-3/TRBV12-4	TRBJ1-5	CASTPTTNSNQPQHF
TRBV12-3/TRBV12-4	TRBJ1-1	CASSLEGTANTEAFF
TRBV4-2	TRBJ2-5	CASSRVMASQETQYF
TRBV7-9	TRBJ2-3	CASRGPDTQYF
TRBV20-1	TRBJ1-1	CSARGDRGNTEAFF
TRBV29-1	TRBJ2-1	CSVAPRLSSYNEQFF
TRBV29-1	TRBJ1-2	CSVWGGGQGSGYTF
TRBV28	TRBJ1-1	CASSQETAFF
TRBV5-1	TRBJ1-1	CASSVDRLNTEAFF
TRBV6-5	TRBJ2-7	CASSYSSSQRGGSYEQYF
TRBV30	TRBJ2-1	CAWRGDSYNEQFF
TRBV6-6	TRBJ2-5	CASSSELRSQYF
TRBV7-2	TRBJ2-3	CASSRRGGTQYF
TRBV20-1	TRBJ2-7	CSASQAGGQNEQYF
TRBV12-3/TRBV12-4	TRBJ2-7	CASSPVRGGPTVQYF
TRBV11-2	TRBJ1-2	CASSGPGLGYTF